This T cell receptor beta chain was identified during a study of T-cell reconstitution after alpha-beta-depleted transplantation in children. Whole-study results and caveats: Among T cells one year after transplant, newly produced cells accounted for most counts and diversity. Several hundred expanded graft clones reportedly supplied alpha-beta T cells about two months after transplant.

Trimming left V 3 bases short and J 8 bases short, with 13 bases between. The CDR3 covers 13 residues. Researchers prepared the TCRbeta library using unique molecular identifiers, the study reports. TCRdb re-called the PCR reads through MiXCR, storing one row per CDR3 protein. Of around 960,000 distinct CDR3 sequences listed, roughly 29% are singletons. For this clonotype: Its antigen is not identified.

The sequenced sample was PBMCs, mostly from graft donor cells, obtained 360 days after TCRalphabeta/CD19-depleted stem cell transplant. The V call is TRBV12-3 or TRBV12-4, the J call TRBJ1-1, with TRBD1 as a possible D gene (6 bases). The TCR sequence derives from a boy under two years old who had a stem cell transplant for SCID, so the T cells may come from the graft donor. The CDR3 loop is CASSLGGPLEAFF. CDR3 coding DNA: TGTGCCAGCAGTTTGGGGGGGCCCCTCGAAGCTTTCTTT.